This TCR beta chain originates from a study of CD8+ T cells in alopecia areata. In the study overall: Treated patients were dosed with oral tofacitinib, taking 5 to 10 mg twice daily. Points from the study as a whole: Clonality was higher in lesional than normal scalp, especially in alopecia totalis/universalis. Under tofacitinib, numerous expanded lesional clonotypes remained detectable in scalp and blood. Sequencing of scalp tissue also captures the resident alphabeta T cells of normal skin.

The treatment was: oral pan-JAK inhibitor, 5-10 mg twice daily. This CDR3 has 12 residues. The germline V gene encodes CDR1 MNHNS and CDR2 SASEGT. The ends were cut back, 0 bases at V and 12 bases at J, with 6 bases in the middle. Following extraction, RNA underwent reverse transcription to cDNA, which served as the sequencing template. The assay was immunoSEQ multiplex PCR, and TCRdb's table has in-frame clones only and misses some. Of approximately 200,000 clones in the sample, 45% to 65% were seen once. About this clone itself: The antigen is not known.

Source: CD4+ T cells sorted from blood, taken at week 4, from a patient treated with tofacitinib. The chain uses TRBV6-1 and TRBJ1-6; D is unresolved. The sequence came from a human donor with alopecia areata. Here the CDR3 DNA reads TGTGCCAGCAGTGAAGCGACGGGACCCCTCCACTTT. This codes for CASSEATGPLHF.